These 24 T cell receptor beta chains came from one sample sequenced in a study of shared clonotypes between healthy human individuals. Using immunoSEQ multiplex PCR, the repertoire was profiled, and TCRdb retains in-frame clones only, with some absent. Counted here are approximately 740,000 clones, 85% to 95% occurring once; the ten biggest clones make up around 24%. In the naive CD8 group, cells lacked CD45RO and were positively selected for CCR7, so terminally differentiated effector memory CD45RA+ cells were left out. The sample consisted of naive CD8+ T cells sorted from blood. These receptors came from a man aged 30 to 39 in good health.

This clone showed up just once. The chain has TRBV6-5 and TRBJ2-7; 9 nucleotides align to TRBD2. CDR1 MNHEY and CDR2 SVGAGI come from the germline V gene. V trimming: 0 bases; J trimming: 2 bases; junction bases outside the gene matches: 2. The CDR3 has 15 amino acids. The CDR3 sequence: CASSYSASGTYEQYF. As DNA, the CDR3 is TGTGCCAGCAGTTACTCAGCTAGCGGGACCTACGAGCAGTACTTC.

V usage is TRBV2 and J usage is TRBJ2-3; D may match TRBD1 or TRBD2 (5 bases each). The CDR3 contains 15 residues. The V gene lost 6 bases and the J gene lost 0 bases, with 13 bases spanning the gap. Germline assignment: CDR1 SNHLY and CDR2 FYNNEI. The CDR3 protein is CASRPGADSTDTQYF. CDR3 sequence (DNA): TGTGCCAGCAGACCCGGGGCAGATAGCACAGATACGCAGTATTTT.

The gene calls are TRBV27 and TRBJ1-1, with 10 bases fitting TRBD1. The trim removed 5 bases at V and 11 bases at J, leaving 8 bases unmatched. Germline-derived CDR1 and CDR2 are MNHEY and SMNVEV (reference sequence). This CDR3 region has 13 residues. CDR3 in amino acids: CASSPGQGFSAFF. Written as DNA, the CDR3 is TGTGCCAGCAGTCCGGGACAGGGGTTTTCGGCTTTCTTT.

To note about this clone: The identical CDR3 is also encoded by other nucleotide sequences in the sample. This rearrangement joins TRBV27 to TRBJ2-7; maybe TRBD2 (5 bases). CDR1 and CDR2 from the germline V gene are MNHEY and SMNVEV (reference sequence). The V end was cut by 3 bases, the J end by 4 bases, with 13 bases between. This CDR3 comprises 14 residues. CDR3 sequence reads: CASSFGGGVYEQYF. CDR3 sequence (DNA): TGTGCCAGCAGTTTTGGCGGAGGAGTGTACGAGCAGTACTTC.

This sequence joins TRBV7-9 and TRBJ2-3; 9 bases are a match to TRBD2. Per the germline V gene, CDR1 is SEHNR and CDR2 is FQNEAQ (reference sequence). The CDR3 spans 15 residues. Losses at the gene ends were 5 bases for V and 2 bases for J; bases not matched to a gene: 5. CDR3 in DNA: TGTGCCAGCAGCACCCTAGCGGGGCACACAGATACGCAGTATTTT. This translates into CASSTLAGHTDTQYF.

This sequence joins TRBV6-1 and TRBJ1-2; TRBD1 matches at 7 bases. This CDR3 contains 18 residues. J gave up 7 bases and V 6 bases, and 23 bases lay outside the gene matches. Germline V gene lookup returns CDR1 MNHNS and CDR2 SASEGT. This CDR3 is CASSEPSGTVDSQPGYTF. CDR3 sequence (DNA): TGTGCCAGCAGCGAACCAAGCGGGACAGTCGACAGTCAACCTGGCTACACCTTC.

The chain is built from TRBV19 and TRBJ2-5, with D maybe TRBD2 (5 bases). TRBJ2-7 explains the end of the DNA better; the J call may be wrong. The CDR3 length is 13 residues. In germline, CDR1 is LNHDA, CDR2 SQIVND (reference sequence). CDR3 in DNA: TGTGCCAGTAGTCCGTACGAGGGCTACGAGCAGTACTTC. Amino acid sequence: CASSPYEGYEQYF.

The CDR3 nucleotides read TGTGCCAGCAGCCCCCTACGATCGGACAGTTCCTACGAGCAGTACTTC. Protein sequence: CASSPLRSDSSYEQYF. J is TRBJ2-7 and V is TRBV7-6, with D possibly being TRBD1 (6 bases). Germline-derived CDR1 and CDR2 are SGHVS and FNYEAQ. The CDR3 has 16 residues. V lost 5 bases, J lost 1 base, and 18 bases lay in between. The full variable domain, its missing parts supplied by reference TRBV7-6 and TRBJ2-7, is GAGVSQSPRYKVTKRGQDVALRCDPISGHVSLYWYRQALGQGPEFLTYFNYEAQQDKSGLPNDRFSAERPEGSISTLTIQRTEQRDSAMYRCASSPLRSDSSYEQYFGPGTRLTVT.

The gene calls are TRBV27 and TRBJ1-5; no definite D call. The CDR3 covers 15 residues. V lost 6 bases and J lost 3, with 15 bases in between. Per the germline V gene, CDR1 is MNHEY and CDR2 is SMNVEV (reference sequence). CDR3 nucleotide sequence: TGTGCCAGCAGAGGTCGGAATACCTACAATCAGCCCCAGCATTTT. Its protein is CASRGRNTYNQPQHF.

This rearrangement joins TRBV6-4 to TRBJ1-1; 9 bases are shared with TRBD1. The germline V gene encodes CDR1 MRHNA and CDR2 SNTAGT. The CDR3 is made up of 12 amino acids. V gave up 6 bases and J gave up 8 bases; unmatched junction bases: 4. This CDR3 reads CASRGTGREAFF. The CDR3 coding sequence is TGTGCCAGCAGAGGGACAGGGCGCGAAGCTTTCTTT.

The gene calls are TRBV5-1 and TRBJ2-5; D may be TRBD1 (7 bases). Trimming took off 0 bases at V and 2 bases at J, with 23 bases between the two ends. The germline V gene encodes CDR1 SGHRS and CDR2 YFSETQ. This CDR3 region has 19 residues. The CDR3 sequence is CASSLEQGMGGFLQETQYF. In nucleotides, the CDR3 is TGCGCCAGCAGCTTGGAACAGGGGATGGGGGGATTCCTACAAGAGACCCAGTACTTC. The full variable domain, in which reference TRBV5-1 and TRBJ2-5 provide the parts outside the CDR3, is KAGVTQTPRYLIKTRGQQVTLSCSPISGHRSVSWYQQTPGQGLQFLFEYFSETQRNKGNFPGRFSGRQFSNSRSEMNVSTLELGDSALYLCASSLEQGMGGFLQETQYFGPGTRLLVL.

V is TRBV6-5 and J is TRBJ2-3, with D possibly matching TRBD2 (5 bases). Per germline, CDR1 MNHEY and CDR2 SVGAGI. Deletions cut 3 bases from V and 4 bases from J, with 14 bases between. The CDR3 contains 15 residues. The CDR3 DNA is TGTGCCAGCAGTTATTTTAGTGGGAGCGCAGATACGCAGTATTTT. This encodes CASSYFSGSADTQYF.

CDR3 loop: CASSFSVGYQETQYF. The CDR3, as DNA: TGTGCCAGCAGTTTTTCAGTCGGATACCAAGAGACCCAGTACTTC. The chain combines TRBV28 with TRBJ2-5; D is unclear. Trimming removed 3 bases at V and 0 bases at J, with 11 bases between. The germline CDR1 and CDR2 sequences are MDHEN and SYDVKM. The CDR3 loop spans 15 amino acids.

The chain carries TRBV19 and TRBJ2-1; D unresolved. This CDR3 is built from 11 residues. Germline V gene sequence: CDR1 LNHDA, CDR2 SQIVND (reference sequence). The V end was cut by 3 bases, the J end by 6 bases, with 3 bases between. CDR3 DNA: TGTGCCAGTAGTATTAGCAATGAGCAGTTCTTC. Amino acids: CASSISNEQFF.

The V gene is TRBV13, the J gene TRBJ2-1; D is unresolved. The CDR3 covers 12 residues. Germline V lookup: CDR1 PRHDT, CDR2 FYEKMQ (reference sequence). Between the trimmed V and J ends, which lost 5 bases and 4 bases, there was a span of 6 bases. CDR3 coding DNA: TGTGCCAGCAGCCTACAATACAATGAGCAGTTCTTC. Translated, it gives CASSLQYNEQFF.

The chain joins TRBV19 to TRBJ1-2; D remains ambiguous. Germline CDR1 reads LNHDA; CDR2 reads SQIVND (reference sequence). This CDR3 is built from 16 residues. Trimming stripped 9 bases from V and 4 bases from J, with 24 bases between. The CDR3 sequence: CASYRTLGGSFYGYTF. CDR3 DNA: TGTGCCAGCTATAGAACCTTGGGCGGGTCCTTCTATGGCTACACCTTC.

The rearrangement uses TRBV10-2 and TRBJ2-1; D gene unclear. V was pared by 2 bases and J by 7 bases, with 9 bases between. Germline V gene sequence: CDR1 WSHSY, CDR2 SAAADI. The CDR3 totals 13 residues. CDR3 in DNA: TGCGCCAGCAGTGAGCTTAATGGAAATGAGCAGTTCTTC. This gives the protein CASSELNGNEQFF.

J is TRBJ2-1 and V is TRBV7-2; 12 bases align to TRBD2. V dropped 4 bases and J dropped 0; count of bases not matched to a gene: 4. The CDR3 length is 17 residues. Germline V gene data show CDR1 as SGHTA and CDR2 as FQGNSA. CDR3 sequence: CASSSRTSGISYNEQFF. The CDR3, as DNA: TGTGCCAGCAGCTCTCGGACTAGCGGGATCTCCTACAATGAGCAGTTCTTC.

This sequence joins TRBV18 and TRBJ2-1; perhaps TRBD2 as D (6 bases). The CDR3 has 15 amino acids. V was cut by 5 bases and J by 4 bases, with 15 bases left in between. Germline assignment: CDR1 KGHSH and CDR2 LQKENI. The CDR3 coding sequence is TGTGCCAGCTCAGCCGGGACTTCAATATACAATGAGCAGTTCTTC. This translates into CASSAGTSIYNEQFF.

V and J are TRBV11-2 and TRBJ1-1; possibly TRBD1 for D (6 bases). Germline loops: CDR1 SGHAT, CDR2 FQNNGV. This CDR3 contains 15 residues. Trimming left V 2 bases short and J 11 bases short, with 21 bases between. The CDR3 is CASSLPQGPGKEAFF. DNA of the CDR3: TGTGCCAGCAGCTTACCCCAGGGGCCGGGTAAAGAGGCTTTCTTT. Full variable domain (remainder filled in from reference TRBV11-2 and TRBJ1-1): EAGVAQSPRYKIIEKRQSVAFWCNPISGHATLYWYQQILGQGPKLLIQFQNNGVVDDSQLPKDRFSAERLKGVDSTLKIQPAKLEDSAVYLCASSLPQGPGKEAFFGQGTRLTVV.

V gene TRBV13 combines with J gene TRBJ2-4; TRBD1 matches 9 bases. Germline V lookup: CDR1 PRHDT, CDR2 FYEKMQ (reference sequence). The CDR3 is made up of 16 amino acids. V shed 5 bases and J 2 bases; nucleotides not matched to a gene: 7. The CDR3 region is CASSLTGGFTKNIQYF. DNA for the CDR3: TGTGCCAGCAGCCTAACAGGGGGCTTCACCAAAAACATTCAGTACTTC.

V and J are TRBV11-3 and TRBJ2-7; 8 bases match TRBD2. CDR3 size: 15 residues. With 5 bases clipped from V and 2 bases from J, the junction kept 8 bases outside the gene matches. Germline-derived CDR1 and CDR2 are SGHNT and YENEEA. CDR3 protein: CASSLNSGDAYEQYF. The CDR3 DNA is TGTGCCAGCAGCCTAAATAGCGGGGACGCCTACGAGCAGTACTTC. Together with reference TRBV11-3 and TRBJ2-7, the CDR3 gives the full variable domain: EAGVVQSPRYKIIEKKQPVAFWCNPISGHNTLYWYLQNLGQGPELLIRYENEEAVDDSQLPKDRFSAERLKGVDSTLKIQPAELGDSAVYLCASSLNSGDAYEQYFGPGTRLTVT.

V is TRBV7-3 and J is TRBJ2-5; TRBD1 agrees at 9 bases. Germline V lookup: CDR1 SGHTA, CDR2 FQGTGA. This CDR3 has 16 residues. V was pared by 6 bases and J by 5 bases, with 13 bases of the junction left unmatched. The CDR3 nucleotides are TGTGCCAGCAGTCCAACCCCACAGGGGGCGGGGGAGACCCAGTACTTC. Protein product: CASSPTPQGAGETQYF.

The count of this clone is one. CDR3 region: CSVEVRGGQTF. The CDR3 nucleotides are TGCAGCGTTGAAGTCAGGGGGGGCCAAACCTTC. V is TRBV29-1 and J is TRBJ1-2; TRBD1 agrees at 7 bases. Germline V gene data show CDR1 as SQVTM and CDR2 as ANQGSEA. The CDR3 contains 11 residues. Unmatched junction bases numbered 7, after V lost 1 base and J lost 14 bases.